This entry describes one T cell receptor beta chain. The protocol was immunoSEQ multiplex PCR, while the TCRdb copy is restricted to in-frame clones and leaves out a portion. The sample records 200,000 to 250,000 clones, about 80% being singletons. V trimming: 0 bases; J trimming: 2 bases; junction bases outside the gene matches: 5. Per the germline V gene, CDR1 is ENHRY and CDR2 is SYGVKD. The CDR3 has 16 amino acids. The data originate from a study of blood T cell repertoires in COVID-19. Study-wide background: Both acute and convalescent COVID-19 samples were obtained from the United States, Italy and Spain.

The cohort comprised adults aged 18 to 89 years residing in some 24 US areas. The chain uses TRBV10-3 and TRBJ2-5, with 8 bases lining up with TRBD1. Sample: PBMCs or T cells enriched from blood (not recorded which). This sequence was found in a woman aged 45 to 65 who had been exposed to COVID-19. CDR3 loop: CAISESSNRGQETQYF. In DNA, the CDR3 is TGTGCCATCAGTGAGTCTAGTAACAGGGGGCAAGAGACCCAGTACTTC.